This T cell receptor beta chain was profiled in a study of identifying expanded T cells in peripheral blood. Findings and caveats of the study: Differentially abundant clones: roughly 1.2 between replicates, about 17 at around 14 days, over 18 at four. Two-week clone count variance significantly increased as total template count grew.

Collection occurred without any documented infections or immune events in donors. As regards this clone: Its antigen is not known.

Germline CDR1 reads SGHRS; CDR2 reads YFSETQ. Trimming removed 5 bases at V and 5 bases at J, with 18 bases between. The CDR3 sequence is 15 residues long. Only in-frame clones appear in the TCRdb table, and some are missing; sequencing was by immunoSEQ multiplex PCR. The profile shows about 100,000 clones, over 70% of them singletons. This receptor was taken from a person aged 18 to 75 in good health. This rearrangement joins TRBV5-1 to TRBJ2-3; perhaps D is TRBD1 or TRBD2 (7 bases each). Sequenced sample: blood. The CDR3, as DNA: TGCGCCAGCAGTGGCATGACAGGGAGGGTAGATACGCAGTATTTT. It translates to CASSGMTGRVDTQYF.